This note documents a single T cell receptor beta chain sequence. Time point described: pre-reinfection, 55 to 20 weeks before reinfection detection. Sorted cells were sequenced directly ex vivo without any in vitro expansion. Data came from immunoSEQ multiplex PCR; TCRdb stores just in-frame clones and leaves some out. The sample comprises over 45,000 clones, roughly 91% of which are singletons, and 0.95% to 1.1% rests with the top ten. Germline CDR1 SGDLS, CDR2 YYNGEE. This CDR3 is 16 amino acids long. J gave up 5 bases and V 3 bases, and 8 bases lay outside the gene matches. These data are taken from a study of memory CD8 T cells in hepatitis C reinfection. Study at large: Samples before reinfection came 55 to 20 weeks prior to detection.

This chain connects TRBV9 to TRBJ2-2, with 9 bases aligning to TRBD2. This receptor was taken from a man between 18 and 29 years old with hepatitis C virus infection. The material sequenced was naive CD8+ T cells sorted from blood. CDR3 in amino acids: CASSGLGRGGTGELFF. In nucleotides, the CDR3 is TGTGCCAGCAGCGGCCTGGGGCGGGGGGGTACCGGGGAGCTGTTTTTT. The full variable domain, in which reference TRBV9 and TRBJ2-2 provide the parts outside the CDR3, is DSGVTQTPKHLITATGQRVTLRCSPRSGDLSVYWYQQSLDQGLQFLIQYYNGEERAKGNILERFSAQQFPDLHSELNLSSLELGDSALYFCASSGLGRGGTGELFFGEGSRLTVL.